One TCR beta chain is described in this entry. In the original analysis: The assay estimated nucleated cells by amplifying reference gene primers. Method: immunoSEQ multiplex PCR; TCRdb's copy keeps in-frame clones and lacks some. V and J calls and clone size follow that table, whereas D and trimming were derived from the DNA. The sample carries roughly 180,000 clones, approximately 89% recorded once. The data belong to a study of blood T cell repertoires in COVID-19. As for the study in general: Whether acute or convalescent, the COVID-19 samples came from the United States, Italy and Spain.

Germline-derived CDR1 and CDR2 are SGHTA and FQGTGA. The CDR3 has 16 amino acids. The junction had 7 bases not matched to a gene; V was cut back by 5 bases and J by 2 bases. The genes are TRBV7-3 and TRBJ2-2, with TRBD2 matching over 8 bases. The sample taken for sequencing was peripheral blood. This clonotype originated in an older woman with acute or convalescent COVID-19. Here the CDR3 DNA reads TGTGCCAGCAGCGTCACCGGGACTAGAAACACCGGGGAGCTGTTTTTT. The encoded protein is CASSVTGTRNTGELFF.